This T cell receptor beta chain was recovered during a study of glioma-infiltrating T cells after dendritic cell vaccination. The study's findings and limits: Longer survival after dendritic cell vaccination followed higher pretreatment TIL content.

No glioblastoma patient carried an isocitrate dehydrogenase mutation. Primers: 60 V beta forward and 13 J beta reverse. The protocol was immunoSEQ multiplex PCR, while the TCRdb copy is restricted to in-frame clones and leaves out a portion. The top ten hold approximately 8.4% of the sample, which has 40,000 or so clones, approximately 84% seen once. V shed 1 base and J 6 bases; nucleotides not matched to a gene: 5. CDR1 SGHNT and CDR2 YYREEE come from the germline V gene (reference sequence). The CDR3 has 15 residues. With regard to this clone: Its target is not known.

The sequencing used blood, collected before dendritic cell vaccination. V usage is TRBV5-4 and J usage is TRBJ2-3; 10 bases align to TRBD1. The clonotype was recovered from a human donor with glioblastoma. The CDR3 coding sequence is TGTGCCAGCAGCTTGCCGGGACAGGGGACCGATACGCAGTATTTT. Translated: CASSLPGQGTDTQYF.